This entry lists 27 T cell receptor beta chains sequenced from one sample in a study of T cells in Graves' hyperthyroidism and ophthalmopathy. Amplification of TCR beta CDR3 regions used RNA as the template. The HTBI set primed first-round TCR CDR3 RT-PCR. TCRdb re-analysed the multiplex PCR reads in MiXCR, keeping a single row per CDR3 protein. The sample contains about 360,000 distinct CDR3 sequences, approximately 19% of which appear only once. Sequencing was done on a sample of blood. Every receptor here comes from a woman aged 18-29 years with Graves' hyperthyroidism.

In its sample, this clonotype was seen many times. This chain joins TRBV20-1 and TRBJ2-4; D is possibly TRBD2 (6 bases). CDR1 and CDR2 (germline): DFQATT, SNEGSKA (reference sequence). CDR3 size: 16 residues. V was clipped by 3 bases and J by 3 bases, with 18 bases between them. CDR3 in amino acids: CSASLRGGVVKNIQYF. The CDR3 bases are TGCAGTGCTAGTTTGCGCGGCGGGGTTGTCAAAAACATTCAGTACTTC.

Ten or more counts support this clonotype. The J gene is TRBJ2-5, the V gene TRBV5-1; D uncertain. The V end lost 5 bases, the J end lost 5 bases, and 16 bases lay between the germline ends. The length of the CDR3 is 14 residues. Per the germline V gene, CDR1 is SGHRS and CDR2 is YFSETQ. CDR3 bases: TGCGCCAGCAGGGGAACAGTCTCCGGGGAGACCCAGTACTTC. This sequence encodes CASRGTVSGETQYF.

In this sample, this clonotype turned up many times. This chain connects TRBV24-1 to TRBJ1-2; D gene uncertain. The CDR3 extends over 14 amino acids. Germline values: CDR1 KGHDR, CDR2 SFDVKD. V was trimmed by 2 bases and J by 6 bases, leaving 12 bases between them. This CDR3 is CATSDSTLLHGYTF. DNA of the CDR3: TGTGCCACCAGTGATTCGACTCTGCTTCATGGCTACACCTTC.

The genes are TRBV2 and TRBJ2-7; 7 bases are shared with TRBD2. Per germline, CDR1 SNHLY and CDR2 FYNNEI. The CDR3 runs 11 residues. V lost 6 bases, J lost 7 bases, and 3 bases stayed unmatched. The CDR3 here is CASRGRGEQYF. The CDR3 DNA sequence: TGTGCCAGCAGGGGGCGGGGGGAGCAGTACTTC.

Many counts were recorded for this clonotype. V gene TRBV20-1 combines with J gene TRBJ1-1, with D possibly matching TRBD1 (6 bases). The CDR3 has 14 residues. V was clipped by 1 base and J by 1 base, with 10 bases between them. CDR1 and CDR2 (germline): DFQATT, SNEGSKA (reference sequence). Here the CDR3 reads CSARVGAANTEAFF. CDR3 DNA sequence: TGCAGTGCTAGAGTGGGGGCCGCGAACACTGAAGCTTTCTTT.

This clonotype was counted many times. J is TRBJ2-7 and V is TRBV5-1; 8 bases fit TRBD1. The CDR3 extends over 14 amino acids. After removal of 3 bases from V and 7 bases from J, the junction contained 9 bases not matched to a gene. Per germline, CDR1 SGHRS and CDR2 YFSETQ. For the CDR3, the DNA is TGCGCCAGCAGCTCCCGGGACAGGTCTGGTGAGCAGTACTTC. Translation: CASSSRDRSGEQYF. The full variable domain, with the rest looked up from reference TRBV5-1 and TRBJ2-7, is KAGVTQTPRYLIKTRGQQVTLSCSPISGHRSVSWYQQTPGQGLQFLFEYFSETQRNKGNFPGRFSGRQFSNSRSEMNVSTLELGDSALYLCASSSRDRSGEQYFGPGTRLTVT.

This clonotype was seen ten or more times. The CDR3 reads CANSDRGNTEAFF. CDR3 nucleotides: TGTGCCAACTCTGACAGGGGAAACACTGAAGCTTTCTTT. The gene calls are TRBV12-3 or TRBV12-4 and TRBJ1-1; 8 nucleotides match TRBD1. This CDR3 spans 13 amino acids. Trimming at V came to 10 bases and at J to 2 bases, leaving 6 bases not matched to a gene.

This clonotype was picked up many times. CDR3 amino acids: CATGQTWGNTGELFF. The CDR3 nucleotides read TGTGCCACCGGACAGACCTGGGGGAACACCGGGGAGCTGTTTTTT. The V gene is TRBV2, the J gene TRBJ2-2; possible D gene TRBD1, 6 bases. The CDR3 runs 15 residues. CDR1 and CDR2 (germline): SNHLY, FYNNEI. V lost 10 bases and J 1 base, leaving 16 bases between the germline ends.

This clonotype has ten or more counts. The chain employs TRBV6-1 and TRBJ1-5; D is ambiguous. Germline V gene sequence: CDR1 MNHNS, CDR2 SASEGT. Trimming stripped 2 bases from V and 10 bases from J, with 15 bases between. This CDR3 has 14 amino acids. The CDR3 coding sequence is TGTGCCAGCAGTGAATTAAGGGTAAGGAACCCCCAGCATTTT. Encoded protein: CASSELRVRNPQHF.

On this clonotype: This may stem from a read error, because a much larger clone lies one nucleotide away. The chain links TRBV6-7 to TRBJ1-2, with D maybe TRBD1 (5 bases). TRBV6-7 is flagged as an ORF with uncertain function. This CDR3 is 13 amino acids long. CDR3 DNA sequence: TGCGCCAGCAGCATAGGGGCGTACTATGGCTACACCTTC. Amino acids: CASSIGAYYGYTF.

This clonotype was counted ten times or more. The V call is TRBV6-1, the J call TRBJ2-5; D is unresolved. V lost 4 bases and J lost 1, with 7 bases in between. CDR3 length equals 13 residues. Germline assignment: CDR1 MNHNS and CDR2 SASEGT. The CDR3 nucleotides read TGTGCCAGCAGTGGGGGTTTCCAAGAGACCCAGTACTTC. Its protein product is CASSGGFQETQYF.

This chain connects TRBV6-1 to TRBJ1-1, with D uncertain. Germline loops: CDR1 MNHNS, CDR2 SASEGT. V dropped 1 base and J dropped 2 bases, with 8 bases sitting between them. The CDR3 loop spans 14 amino acids. CDR3 region: CASSEEVVNTEAFF. CDR3 in DNA: TGTGCCAGCAGTGAAGAAGTAGTTAACACTGAAGCTTTCTTT.

This clonotype appeared many times. This rearrangement joins TRBV6-5 to TRBJ1-1; no clear D gene. CDR1 and CDR2 (germline): MNHEY, SVGAGI. With 4 bases removed from V and 1 base from J, the gap between germline ends came to 13 bases. The CDR3 spans 15 residues. In DNA form, the CDR3 reads TGTGCCAGCAGTTTTCATGGCGGCGGGAACACTGAAGCTTTCTTT. Translating gives CASSFHGGGNTEAFF.

The table lists this clonotype with many counts. CDR3 coding DNA: TGTGCCAGCAGCTTGAGCGGGGGGGAGACCCAGTACTTC. It codes for CASSLSGGETQYF. The V gene is TRBV7-9, the J gene TRBJ2-5, with TRBD2 identical over 9 bases. CDR1 is SEHNR and CDR2 is FQNEAQ in the germline V gene (reference sequence). V gave up 3 bases and J gave up 5 bases; unmatched junction bases: 1. CDR3 length: 13 amino acids.

The chain employs TRBV5-5 and TRBJ1-2, with D possibly being TRBD1 (5 bases). Germline V gives CDR1 SGHKS, CDR2 YYEKEE (reference sequence). Trimming pared 1 base from V and 4 bases from J, leaving 14 bases between. The CDR3 is made up of 15 amino acids. The CDR3 sequence: CASSLFVGGIYGYTF. CDR3 nucleotide sequence: TGTGCCAGCAGCTTGTTTGTGGGGGGAATCTATGGCTACACCTTC.

This clonotype showed up many times. This rearrangement joins TRBV20-1 to TRBJ1-1; D ambiguous. Germline V CDR1 and CDR2: DFQATT, SNEGSKA (reference sequence). The CDR3 is made up of 14 amino acids. V was trimmed by 5 bases and J by 0 bases, leaving 13 bases between them. The CDR3 coding sequence is TGCAGTGCTCCTATGTCCGGGATGAACACTGAAGCTTTCTTT. As protein: CSAPMSGMNTEAFF.

This clonotype was found many times. The chain couples TRBV7-8 to TRBJ1-1; 8 bases map to TRBD1. Per the germline V gene, CDR1 is SGHVS and CDR2 is FQNEAQ. The CDR3 consists of 15 residues. V trimming: 4 bases; J trimming: 1 base; junction bases outside the gene matches: 5. The CDR3, as DNA: TGTGCCAGCAGCTCAGGGGGCAGGGCGAACACTGAAGCTTTCTTT. It encodes CASSSGGRANTEAFF.

The CDR3 sequence: CASSSAGATEAFF. Written as DNA, the CDR3 is TGTGCCAGCAGCTCCGCGGGAGCTACTGAAGCTTTCTTT. The chain has TRBV7-9 and TRBJ1-1, with no clear D. This CDR3 has 13 residues. Germline V gives CDR1 SEHNR, CDR2 FQNEAQ (reference sequence). Trimming removed 4 bases at V and 5 bases at J, with 11 bases between. Looking up the rest from reference TRBV7-9 and TRBJ1-1 gives the full variable domain: DTGVSQNPRHKITKRGQNVTFRCDPISEHNRLYWYRQTLGQGPEFLTYFQNEAQLEKSRLLSDRFSAERPKGSFSTLEIQRTEQGDSAMYLCASSSAGATEAFFGQGTRLTVV.

There are a few counts of this clonotype. This chain uses TRBV4-1 with TRBJ1-2, with unresolved D. Germline lookup yields CDR1 MGHRA and CDR2 YSYEKL. V was shortened by 1 base and J by 1 base, with 13 bases between the two germline ends. CDR3 length: 16 residues. The CDR3: CASSQVQQRVNYGYTF. Here the CDR3 DNA reads TGCGCCAGCAGCCAAGTTCAACAGCGAGTTAACTATGGCTACACCTTC.

This clonotype came up many times. V usage is TRBV6-1 and J usage is TRBJ2-7, with D unclear. Germline V gene sequence: CDR1 MNHNS, CDR2 SASEGT. The CDR3 is made up of 14 amino acids. The V gene lost 6 bases and the J gene lost 3 bases, with 15 bases spanning the gap. This CDR3 is CASSRGPNFYEQYF. The CDR3 coding sequence is TGTGCCAGCAGCCGAGGTCCTAACTTCTACGAGCAGTACTTC.

This clonotype has a count of ten or more. The chain employs TRBV10-3 and TRBJ1-5; D unclear. V was shortened by 4 bases and J by 3 bases, with 4 bases between the two germline ends. The CDR3 runs 12 residues. CDR1 and CDR2 (germline): ENHRY, SYGVKD. The chain's CDR3 is CAISVNNQPQHF. CDR3 bases: TGTGCCATCAGTGTGAACAATCAGCCCCAGCATTTT.

This clonotype occurred many times. V and J are TRBV28 and TRBJ1-2; 7 nucleotides line up with TRBD1. This CDR3 spans 14 amino acids. V lost 2 bases to trimming and J lost 8 bases; unmatched junction nucleotides: 8. Germline CDR1 MDHEN, CDR2 SYDVKM. Written as DNA, the CDR3 is TGTGCCAGCAGTTTAAACAGGGGCTTAAAGGGCTACACCTTC. This sequence encodes CASSLNRGLKGYTF.

This clonotype was found many times. V is TRBV6-2 or TRBV6-3 and J is TRBJ2-7, with 7 nucleotides matching TRBD2. CDR3 length equals 14 residues. Trimming removed 0 bases from V and 6 bases from J; junction bases left unmatched: 5. The germline V gene encodes CDR1 MNHEY and CDR2 SVGEGT. The CDR3 is CASSYSDAGVEQYF. Here the CDR3 DNA reads TGTGCCAGCAGTTACTCGGACGCGGGGGTCGAGCAGTACTTC.

This clonotype was picked up many times. This chain uses TRBV19 with TRBJ1-1; D gene unclear. The V and J ends lost 5 bases and 4 bases respectively, with 14 bases between them. The V gene's germline CDR1 is LNHDA and CDR2 SQIVND (reference sequence). This CDR3 region has 14 residues. Written as DNA, the CDR3 is TGTGCCAGTAGTTTGGGCAGGCGGCGCACTGAAGCTTTCTTT. Its protein is CASSLGRRRTEAFF.

Ten or more counts support this clonotype. This chain uses TRBV2 with TRBJ1-1; D is perhaps TRBD1 (5 bases). Trimming pared 0 bases from V and 1 base from J, leaving 9 bases between. The germline V gene encodes CDR1 SNHLY and CDR2 FYNNEI. The CDR3 has 15 residues. The CDR3 is CASSEAAGSNTEAFF. The CDR3 region has the DNA TGTGCCAGCAGTGAAGCTGCAGGGTCGAACACTGAAGCTTTCTTT.

This clonotype appeared many times. The chain links TRBV12-3 or TRBV12-4 to TRBJ1-6, with D possibly TRBD1 on 6 matching bases. V lost 4 bases and J 10 bases, leaving 14 bases between the germline ends. This CDR3 is built from 14 residues. The CDR3 coding sequence is TGTGCCAGCAGTTCCAACAGGGTGGGATCACCCCTCCACTTT. It specifies CASSSNRVGSPLHF.

The chain joins TRBV24-1 to TRBJ1-2; perhaps TRBD1 as D (5 bases). V lost 4 bases to trimming and J lost 8 bases, with 16 bases between them. CDR3 length: 14 amino acids. Germline V CDR1 and CDR2: KGHDR, SFDVKD. CDR3 residues: CATSDTGRRTGYTF. The CDR3 bases are TGTGCCACCAGTGACACGGGACGGCGAACGGGCTACACCTTC.